These 22 T cell receptor beta chains share one sample of origin, sequenced in a study of T cell clonotyping in hematopoietic cell transplantation. Generated by immunoSEQ multiplex PCR, the TCRdb table keeps only in-frame clones and is missing some. The profile shows roughly 45,000 clones, approximately 84% of them singletons. Sample time point: recipient sample about 28 days before transplant, after cytoreduction. Here the sequenced sample was peripheral blood mononuclear cells, taken before stem cell transplant. These TCRs come from a man in his 60s with biphenotypic leukemia. Some clones in this sample may be carry-over from other donors' samples.

This clone was counted a single time. V and J are TRBV1 and TRBJ2-7. TRBV1 is shown as a pseudogene. The CDR3 is 11 amino acids. The chain's CDR3 is CTRRASKQQYF. DNA for the CDR3: TGCACCCGCCGGGCCTCCAAACAGCAGTACTTC.

The table lists this clone with a count of one. The chain joins TRBV7-2 to TRBJ1-2; D may be TRBD1 (6 bases). V was cut by 3 bases and J by 6 bases, with 11 bases left in between. This CDR3 is built from 13 residues. The germline gives CDR1 SGHTA, CDR2 FQGNSA. This CDR3 is CASSFGGKDGYTF. CDR3 DNA: TGTGCCAGCAGCTTTGGGGGCAAGGATGGCTACACCTTC.

The chain is built from TRBV7-9 and TRBJ2-3; TRBD1 might be the D (5 bases). The CDR3 sequence is 19 residues long. V gave up 3 bases and J gave up 3 bases, with 25 bases separating them. Germline V gene data show CDR1 as SEHNR and CDR2 as FQNEAQ (reference sequence). The CDR3 reads CASSFYGHRGGEQTDTQYF. CDR3 in DNA: TGTGCCAGCAGCTTTTATGGTCATAGGGGCGGTGAACAAACAGATACGCAGTATTTT.

V usage is TRBV5-6 and J usage is TRBJ1-5; no firm D call. The CDR3 is 15 amino acids. V was clipped by 5 bases and J by 4 bases, with 16 bases between them. The V gene's germline CDR1 is SGHDT and CDR2 YYEEEE. The CDR3 nucleotides are TGTGCCAGCAGTTTAAATACAGCCCAGAATCAGCCCCAGCATTTT. Amino acids: CASSLNTAQNQPQHF.

The chain recombines TRBV19 with TRBJ1-2; D possibly corresponds to TRBD1 (5 bases). The ends were cut back, 5 bases at V and 3 bases at J, with 10 bases in the middle. CDR1 is LNHDA, CDR2 SQIVND, per germline (reference sequence). The CDR3 runs 13 residues. CDR3 residues: CASSSGTYYGYTF. The CDR3 DNA sequence: TGTGCCAGTAGTTCAGGGACCTACTATGGCTACACCTTC.

This chain links TRBV19 with TRBJ2-7; tentatively, D is TRBD1 (5 bases). Germline CDR1 reads LNHDA; CDR2 reads SQIVND (reference sequence). CDR3 length equals 13 residues. V lost 5 bases to trimming and J lost 5 bases, with 13 bases between them. The CDR3 is CASSDRQRHEQYF. CDR3 sequence (DNA): TGTGCCAGTAGTGACCGACAGAGGCACGAGCAGTACTTC.

This sequence joins TRBV19 and TRBJ2-7; 8 nucleotides align to TRBD2. V was pared by 5 bases and J by 2 bases, with 2 bases of the junction left unmatched. The CDR3 has 13 amino acids. Looked up from germline, CDR1 is LNHDA and CDR2 is SQIVND (reference sequence). The DNA for the CDR3 is TGTGCCAGTAGTGCGGGAGGCGCCTACGAGCAGTACTTC. The encoded protein is CASSAGGAYEQYF.

The chain employs TRBV27 and TRBJ2-3, with a weak D call TRBD2 (6 bases). Trimming left V 3 bases short and J 0 bases short, with 16 bases between. The length of the CDR3 is 17 residues. Germline V gene sequence: CDR1 MNHEY, CDR2 SMNVEV (reference sequence). The CDR3 loop reads CASSFPSEGLSTDTQYF. Written as DNA, the CDR3 is TGTGCCAGCAGTTTTCCCTCGGAGGGCCTTAGCACAGATACGCAGTATTTT.

The chain links TRBV7-8 to TRBJ2-6, with D possibly matching TRBD2 (6 bases). Deletions cut 6 bases from V and 1 base from J, with 10 bases between. Germline CDR1 and CDR2: SGHVS and FQNEAQ. The CDR3 has 15 amino acids. The chain's CDR3 is CASRNRGSGANVLTF. DNA for the CDR3: TGTGCCAGCAGGAACCGGGGGTCTGGGGCCAACGTCCTGACTTTC.

This sequence joins TRBV10-2 and TRBJ2-7, with TRBD1 matching over 9 bases. Germline values: CDR1 WSHSY, CDR2 SAAADI. The ends lost 3 bases at V and 2 bases at J; junction bases unmatched: 8. This CDR3 region has 16 residues. CDR3 region: CASSDLQGAETYEQYF. Written as DNA, the CDR3 is TGCGCCAGCAGTGACCTACAGGGGGCCGAAACCTACGAGCAGTACTTC.

DNA of the CDR3: TGTGCCAGCGGGGACTGGGATTACAATGAGCAGTTCTTC. As protein: CASGDWDYNEQFF. This chain links TRBV14 with TRBJ2-1, with a weak D call TRBD2 (6 bases). CDR1 is SGHDN, CDR2 FVKESK, per germline. The CDR3 is 13 residues long. With 8 bases removed from V and 4 bases from J, the gap between germline ends came to 12 bases. The complete variable domain, with remaining parts taken from reference TRBV14 and TRBJ2-1, reads EAGVTQFPSHSVIEKGQTVTLRCDPISGHDNLYWYRRVMGKEIKFLLHFVKESKQDESGMPNNRFLAERTGGTYSTLKVQPAELEDSGVYFCASGDWDYNEQFFGPGTRLTVL.

V gene TRBV9 combines with J gene TRBJ1-1; unclear D gene. The CDR3 is 14 amino acids. Germline V gene lookup returns CDR1 SGDLS and CDR2 YYNGEE. V was trimmed by 3 bases and J by 1 base, leaving 10 bases between them. The CDR3 sequence is CASSGARPNTEAFF. CDR3 nucleotides: TGTGCCAGCAGCGGAGCGAGGCCGAACACTGAAGCTTTCTTT.

This clone was counted a few times. The chain carries TRBV30 and TRBJ2-1; 12 positions agree with TRBD2. CDR1 and CDR2 (germline): GTSNPN, SVGIG (reference sequence). The CDR3 length is 17 residues. The V segment lost 0 bases and the J segment 7 bases; nucleotides outside the gene matches: 10. CDR3 protein: CAWSVRERLAGGNEQFF. The CDR3 region has the DNA TGTGCCTGGAGTGTACGGGAACGGCTAGCGGGAGGGAATGAGCAGTTCTTC.

DNA for the CDR3: TGTGCCAGCAGTTTATTGAGTGTCGGAAAACTGTTTTTT. This sequence encodes CASSLLSVGKLFF. The gene calls are TRBV27 and TRBJ1-4; D is undetermined. This CDR3 contains 13 residues. The V and J ends lost 1 base and 10 bases respectively, with 10 bases between them. From germline, CDR1 is MNHEY and CDR2 SMNVEV (reference sequence).

The V and J genes are TRBV7-2 and TRBJ2-5; TRBD1 matches at 9 bases. This CDR3 comprises 15 residues. Losses at the gene ends were 8 bases for V and 5 bases for J; bases not matched to a gene: 12. CDR1 and CDR2 from the germline V gene are SGHTA and FQGNSA. The CDR3 DNA is TGTGCCAGCGGATCGTGGACAGGGGATCGGGAGACCCAGTACTTC. Its translation is CASGSWTGDRETQYF.

This rearrangement joins TRBV5-1 to TRBJ2-1, with D maybe TRBD1 (5 bases). With 0 bases removed from V and 4 bases from J, the gap between germline ends came to 11 bases. CDR1 SGHRS and CDR2 YFSETQ come from the germline V gene. This CDR3 spans 15 amino acids. The CDR3 reads CASSLDGAPYNEQFF. As DNA, the CDR3 is TGCGCCAGCAGCTTGGATGGGGCTCCGTACAATGAGCAGTTCTTC.

This clone appeared a few times. The gene calls are TRBV7-3 and TRBJ2-3, with 9 bases identical to TRBD2. The germline V gene has CDR1 SGHTA and CDR2 FQGTGA. This CDR3 region has 15 residues. V was clipped by 2 bases and J by 4 bases; unmatched bases: 4. The CDR3 nucleotides are TGTGCCAGCAGCTTAGGGGCGGGAGGGTCAGATACGCAGTATTTT. This codes for CASSLGAGGSDTQYF.

This chain joins TRBV9 and TRBJ1-5, with D perhaps TRBD1 (5 bases). V lost 0 bases and J lost 12, with 16 bases in between. The CDR3 runs to 14 residues. Germline V gene lookup returns CDR1 SGDLS and CDR2 YYNGEE. CDR3 sequence reads: CASSVDLADRNQHF. CDR3 nucleotide sequence: TGTGCCAGCAGCGTAGACCTTGCCGACAGAAACCAGCATTTT.

V gene TRBV19 combines with J gene TRBJ1-2; TRBD1 might be the D (5 bases). The ends were cut back, 7 bases at V and 7 bases at J, with 13 bases in the middle. Germline CDR1 is LNHDA and CDR2 is SQIVND (reference sequence). The CDR3 runs 12 residues. The CDR3: CASKAGGLGYTF. CDR3 nucleotide sequence: TGTGCCAGTAAGGCGGGGGGACTTGGCTACACCTTC.

The gene calls are TRBV30 and TRBJ1-3, with unresolved D. CDR1 and CDR2 from the germline V gene are GTSNPN and SVGIG (reference sequence). V was trimmed by 3 bases and J by 3 bases, leaving 21 bases between them. The CDR3 length is 17 residues. The CDR3 DNA follows: TGTGCCTGGAGAGCTCCGACGCTGGACGGATTTGGAAACACCATATATTTT. It translates to CAWRAPTLDGFGNTIYF. The full variable domain, completed using reference TRBV30 and TRBJ1-3, is SQTIHQWPATLVQPVGSPLSLECTVEGTSNPNLYWYRQAAGRGLQLLFYSVGIGQISSEVPQNLSASRPQDRQFILSSKKLLLSDSGFYLCAWRAPTLDGFGNTIYFGEGSWLTVV.

This chain links TRBV28 with TRBJ2-2; weak D call: TRBD1 (5 bases). Trimming cost V 4 bases and J 3 bases, with 9 bases left between them. The CDR3 runs 14 residues. Germline-derived CDR1 and CDR2 are MDHEN and SYDVKM. CDR3 in DNA: TGTGCCAGCAGTTCCGACAGCTACACCGGGGAGCTGTTTTTT. Protein sequence: CASSSDSYTGELFF.

This rearrangement joins TRBV10-3 to TRBJ1-1, with D unclear. Germline values: CDR1 ENHRY, CDR2 SYGVKD. Trimming took off 7 bases at V and 2 bases at J, with 11 bases between the two ends. This CDR3 region has 13 residues. CDR3 nucleotide sequence: TGTGCCATCATGGGCACTGCAAACACTGAAGCTTTCTTT. Translation gives CAIMGTANTEAFF.